A selection of T cell receptor beta chains follows, all from one sample in a study of OX40 agonist ivuxolimab in advanced cancers. Profiling relied on immunoSEQ multiplex PCR, and the TCRdb table lists in-frame clones only, not all of them. In the table there are some 75,000 clones, 85% of which are singletons. The sample here was CD4+ or CD8+ T cells sorted from blood, taken in a trial of the OX40 agonist ivuxolimab. The receptors were sampled from an adult with an advanced solid tumor such as melanoma, head and neck, liver or kidney cancer. Each CDR3 is given with its conserved first and last residue. D genes are given only for firm matches. Clone size is given for some rows only: seen once, a few or many times, or a class if the clone is expanded.

size	D	V	J	DNA	CDR3
-	TRBD2	TRBV4-3	TRBJ2-4	TGCGCCAGCAGCCAAGAGGGACTAGCGGGGTACGCAAACATTCAGTACTTC	CASSQEGLAGYANIQYF
-	-	TRBV15	TRBJ1-4	TGTGCCACCAGCAGAGAAAACAGTACACATAATGAAAAACTGTTTTTT	CATSRENSTHNEKLFF
-	-	TRBV19	TRBJ1-2	TGTGCCGTGCGCCCTGGGGGAAGGTATGGCTACACCTTC	CAVRPGGRYGYTF
-	-	TRBV19	TRBJ1-5	TGTGCCAGTAGTATAGTAAGGTCGACAGTTAGCAATCAGCCCCAGCATTTT	CASSIVRSTVSNQPQHF
-	-	TRBV28	TRBJ2-7	TGTGCCACCAGAGTCAGGGCCTACGAGCAGTACTTC	CATRVRAYEQYF
-	-	TRBV27	TRBJ1-3	TGTGCCAGCAGTTTAACGGGTACCTCTGGAAACACCATATATTTT	CASSLTGTSGNTIYF
-	-	TRBV5-1	TRBJ2-7	TGCGCCAACAGCTTGGGGGCCAGCGGGGTCTACGAGCAGTACTTC	CANSLGASGVYEQYF
-	TRBD1	TRBV4-2	TRBJ2-3	TGTGCCAGCAGCCGGGACAGGGGAGCCGATACGCAGTATTTT	CASSRDRGADTQYF
-	TRBD2	TRBV7-2	TRBJ2-5	TGTGCCAGCAGCCCACTCGGTTCAGCGGGGACCCAGAAGACCCAGTACTTC	CASSPLGSAGTQKTQYF
-	-	TRBV2	TRBJ2-7	TGTGCCAGTTCATCTGGACAGTCCTACGAGCAGTACTTC	CASSSGQSYEQYF
-	-	TRBV19	TRBJ2-7	TGTGCCAGTAGTACCCATCTGTCCTCCTACGAGCAGTACTTC	CASSTHLSSYEQYF
-	-	TRBV28	TRBJ2-6	TGTGCCAGCAGTTTAAGGTTACCTGGGGCCAACGTCCTGACTTTC	CASSLRLPGANVLTF
-	-	TRBV29-1	TRBJ1-4	TGCAGCACCCGAAGCGGGGCTAGAGGTGAAAAACTGTTTTTT	CSTRSGARGEKLFF
few	-	TRBV6-1	TRBJ1-2	TGTGCCAGCAGGGGGGATGGCTACACCTTC	CASRGDGYTF
-	TRBD1	TRBV5-4	TRBJ2-7	TGTGCCAGCAGCGAGAGAGGGGGCGCCGGAATATACGAGCAGTACTTC	CASSERGGAGIYEQYF
-	-	TRBV7-2	TRBJ1-3	TGTGCCAGCAGCTTAGGACAATTCTCTGGAAACACCATATATTTT	CASSLGQFSGNTIYF
-	-	TRBV6-5	TRBJ1-5	TGTGCCAGCAGTTACTCGTACCCGAGCAATCAGCCCCAGCATTTT	CASSYSYPSNQPQHF
-	TRBD2	TRBV9	TRBJ2-7	TGTGCCAGCAGCGTAGGGACTAGCGGGAGCTACGAGCAGTACTTC	CASSVGTSGSYEQYF
-	TRBD1	TRBV5-1	TRBJ2-1	TGCGCCAGCAGCTTCTCAGGGGGTTCCTACAATGAGCAGTTCTTC	CASSFSGGSYNEQFF
-	TRBD1	TRBV6-6	TRBJ1-2	TGTGCCAGCAGTCGAGGGGGCACGGGTGGCTACACCTTC	CASSRGGTGGYTF
-	-	TRBV10-3	TRBJ1-1	TGTGCCATCAGTGATACAGGGATGGGTACTGAAGCTTTCTTT	CAISDTGMGTEAFF
-	-	TRBV4-2	TRBJ1-5	TGTGCCAGCAGCCAAGATGGTGGGGCGCCGAGCAATCAGCCCCAGCATTTT	CASSQDGGAPSNQPQHF
-	-	TRBV11-3	TRBJ2-7	TGTGCCAGCAGCTTCACAAGGGACGGATCCTACGAGCAGTACTTC	CASSFTRDGSYEQYF
once	-	TRBV6-5	TRBJ2-7	TGTGCCAGCAGTAACCAGGGGGGAACCTACGAGCAGTACTTC	CASSNQGGTYEQYF
-	-	TRBV2	TRBJ2-2	TGTGCCAGCAGACTCACCGGGGAGCTGTTTTTT	CASRLTGELFF
-	-	TRBV19	TRBJ1-3	TGTGCCAGTAGTATCCCCCCGGCCACCGCAGGAAACACCATATATTTT	CASSIPPATAGNTIYF
-	-	TRBV7-9	TRBJ1-6	TGTGCCAGCAGCTACATATATAATTCACCCCTCCACTTT	CASSYIYNSPLHF
-	-	TRBV6-5	TRBJ1-3	TGTGCCAGCAGTTACTGGTCTGGAAACACCATATATTTT	CASSYWSGNTIYF
once	-	TRBV7-3	TRBJ2-7	TGTGCCAGCAGCTTATCGAATAGCGTGGCCTACGAGCAGTACTTC	CASSLSNSVAYEQYF
-	-	TRBV19	TRBJ2-1	TGTGCCAGTAGTATCCTAAATGAGCAGTTCTTC	CASSILNEQFF
-	-	TRBV5-6	TRBJ2-7	TGTGCCAGCAGCTTGGGTGGAACGACCTACGAGCAGTACTTC	CASSLGGTTYEQYF
once	TRBD2	TRBV19	TRBJ2-7	TGTGCCAGTAGTATTAGGAGCGGGAGTATGACCTACGAGCAGTACTTC	CASSIRSGSMTYEQYF
-	-	TRBV18	TRBJ1-5	TGTGCCAGCTCACTTTCCAGGGAACAGCCCCAGCATTTT	CASSLSREQPQHF
-	TRBD1	TRBV10-2	TRBJ1-4	TGCGCCAGCAGGGAGGACAGGGTGGCTAATGAAAAACTGTTTTTT	CASREDRVANEKLFF
-	TRBD2	TRBV7-2	TRBJ2-3	TGTGCCAGCAGCTCGGCGGCGGGGGACACAGATACGCAGTATTTT	CASSSAAGDTDTQYF
once	TRBD2	TRBV4-2	TRBJ2-2	TGTGCCAGCAGCCAACTGACTCCGGGAGGGTACACCGGGGAGCTGTTTTTT	CASSQLTPGGYTGELFF
-	-	TRBV4-2	TRBJ2-7	TGTGCCAGCAGCCCCTGGTCTGGGGGCGGGAGCACGACCTACGAGCAGTACTTC	CASSPWSGGGSTTYEQYF
-	TRBD1	TRBV7-2	TRBJ2-7	TGTGCCAGCAGCCCCGACAGGGTTCCGTACTTC	CASSPDRVPYF
-	TRBD1	TRBV2	TRBJ1-5	TGTGCCAGCATGCGGGACAGTGGCAATCAGCCCCAGCATTTT	CASMRDSGNQPQHF
once	-	TRBV5-1	TRBJ1-4	TGCGCCAGCTCTCTCAGGGAGACGAGTGAAAAACTGTTTTTT	CASSLRETSEKLFF
-	-	TRBV6-5	TRBJ2-2	TGTGCCAGCAGTTTCACTGGGGAGCTGTTTTTT	CASSFTGELFF